Here is one T cell receptor (beta chain) with its context. What it recognizes is unknown. The data originate from a study of CD8 T cells in Susac syndrome. Findings of the study overall: A relatively small number of individuals underwent TCR sequencing and HLA analysis. TEMRA cells and active patients showed peak Susac CD8+ clonal expansion.

RNA amounts of roughly 0.45 to 1 ug underwent reverse transcription with random hexamers. TCRdb re-analysed the immunoSEQ multiplex PCR reads in MiXCR, keeping a single row per CDR3 protein. The table records more than 70,000 distinct CDR3 sequences, roughly 94% of them present only once. Trimming at V came to 0 bases and at J to 8 bases, leaving 6 bases not matched to a gene. The CDR3 covers 16 residues. Per germline, CDR1 SGHRS and CDR2 YFSETQ. The clonotype was recovered from a human donor with Susac syndrome. Input material: CD8+ T cells from PBMCs. This chain connects TRBV5-1 to TRBJ2-1; 12 bases map to TRBD1. The CDR3 coding sequence is TGCGCCAGCAGCTTGGGACCGGGACAGGGGGCGTATGAGCAGTTCTTC. It translates to CASSLGPGQGAYEQFF.